Shown below are 12 T cell receptor beta chains from a single sample sequenced in a study of CD8+ T cells in alopecia areata. Sequencing relied on a cDNA template that was reverse transcribed from extracted RNA. This table comes from immunoSEQ multiplex PCR, and its TCRdb copy is limited to in-frame clones, with some not included. The sample consists of 170,000 or so clones, roughly 50% of them appearing once. The treatment is: oral pan-JAK inhibitor, 5-10 mg twice daily. Sequenced here: CD8+ T cells sorted from blood, sampled at week 24, from a patient treated with tofacitinib. The receptors stem from a human donor with alopecia areata.

V gene TRBV27 combines with J gene TRBJ1-1; TRBD1 matches 7 bases. This CDR3 comprises 12 residues. The V gene end was trimmed by 5 bases and the J gene end by 6 bases; junction bases not matched to a gene: 3. CDR1 and CDR2 from the germline V gene are MNHEY and SMNVEV (reference sequence). CDR3 in amino acids: CASSPTGAEAFF. The CDR3 bases are TGTGCCAGCAGTCCCACAGGGGCTGAAGCTTTCTTT.

This clone was seen a few times. This chain joins TRBV30 and TRBJ2-1; 12 bases line up with TRBD1. This CDR3 comprises 13 residues. CDR1 is GTSNPN, CDR2 SVGIG, per germline (reference sequence). Trimming took 8 bases from V and 10 from J; bases not matched to a gene: 9. The CDR3 protein is CATGTGGFREQFF. CDR3 DNA: TGTGCCACAGGGACAGGGGGCTTCAGGGAGCAGTTCTTC. The whole variable domain, remainder taken from reference TRBV30 and TRBJ2-1, is SQTIHQWPATLVQPVGSPLSLECTVEGTSNPNLYWYRQAAGRGLQLLFYSVGIGQISSEVPQNLSASRPQDRQFILSSKKLLLSDSGFYLCATGTGGFREQFFGPGTRLTVL.

This chain uses TRBV4-1 with TRBJ1-1; 7 nucleotides agree with TRBD1. Germline V gene data show CDR1 as MGHRA and CDR2 as YSYEKL. CDR3 length: 15 residues. The ends lost 4 bases at V and 4 bases at J; junction bases unmatched: 9. CDR3 DNA: TGCGCCAGCAGCCCCATTGAGGCAGGGGGCACTGAAGCTTTCTTT. The encoded protein is CASSPIEAGGTEAFF.

This clone was counted a few times. V usage is TRBV27 and J usage is TRBJ1-2; 7 bases line up with TRBD1. V trimming: 6 bases; J trimming: 8 bases; junction bases outside the gene matches: 6. CDR1 is MNHEY and CDR2 is SMNVEV in the germline V gene (reference sequence). This CDR3 contains 12 residues. The DNA of the CDR3 is TGTGCCAGCAGGGGACCGGGACAGGGCTACACCTTC. Encoded protein: CASRGPGQGYTF.

The V gene is TRBV27, the J gene TRBJ1-5; TRBD1 matches at 9 bases. The V gene's germline CDR1 is MNHEY and CDR2 SMNVEV (reference sequence). The ends lost 4 bases at V and 4 bases at J; junction bases unmatched: 8. The CDR3 covers 16 residues. The CDR3 loop is CASSSLTGGFNQPQHF. The CDR3 DNA sequence: TGTGCCAGCAGTTCCTTGACAGGGGGGTTTAATCAGCCCCAGCATTTT.

The chain links TRBV7-9 to TRBJ2-5; D gene uncertain. Germline CDR1 is SEHNR and CDR2 is FQNEAQ (reference sequence). The ends were cut back, 10 bases at V and 5 bases at J, with 23 bases in the middle. This CDR3 comprises 15 residues. The CDR3 region is CAIDHTRDRSETQYF. CDR3 sequence (DNA): TGTGCCATCGACCATACAAGGGATCGGTCGGAGACCCAGTACTTC.

This chain uses TRBV12-5 with TRBJ1-2; D is unresolved. The germline gives CDR1 LGHNT, CDR2 FRNRAP. V shed 7 bases and J shed 4 bases, with 13 bases lying between them. This CDR3 is built from 13 residues. The CDR3, as DNA: TGTGCTAGTGCCATTGGTAATTTCTATGGCTACACCTTC. Translating gives CASAIGNFYGYTF. Complete variable domain (other parts from reference TRBV12-5 and TRBJ1-2): DARVTQTPRHKVTEMGQEVTMRCQPILGHNTVFWYRQTMMQGLELLAYFRNRAPLDDSGMPKDRFSAEMPDATLATLKIQPSEPRDSAVYFCASAIGNFYGYTFGSGTRLTVV.

This rearrangement joins TRBV27 to TRBJ1-6; tentatively, D is TRBD1 (5 bases). Per germline, CDR1 MNHEY and CDR2 SMNVEV (reference sequence). The CDR3 has 14 amino acids. V lost 6 bases and J 5 bases, leaving 11 bases between the germline ends. CDR3 region: CASRFGGDNSPLHF. The CDR3 DNA reads TGTGCCAGCAGATTCGGGGGGGATAATTCACCCCTCCACTTT.

The J gene is TRBJ2-2, the V gene TRBV5-6; TRBD1 might be the D (6 bases). With 0 bases removed from V and 3 bases from J, the gap between germline ends came to 15 bases. In germline, CDR1 is SGHDT, CDR2 YYEEEE. The CDR3 totals 17 residues. This CDR3 reads CASSLAGQGIYTGELFF. The DNA for the CDR3 is TGTGCCAGCAGCTTGGCCGGTCAGGGGATTTACACCGGGGAGCTGTTTTTT. Filled out from reference TRBV5-6 and TRBJ2-2, the complete variable domain reads DAGVTQSPTHLIKTRGQQVTLRCSPKSGHDTVSWYQQALGQGPQFIFQYYEEEERQRGNFPDRFSGHQFPNYSSELNVNALLLGDSALYLCASSLAGQGIYTGELFFGEGSRLTVL.

The V gene is TRBV29-1, the J gene TRBJ2-3; TRBD2 matches at 9 bases. This CDR3 spans 13 amino acids. Per the germline V gene, CDR1 is SQVTM and CDR2 is ANQGSEA. V dropped 4 bases and J dropped 2; count of bases not matched to a gene: 1. The CDR3 here is CSVVAGDTDTQYF. The CDR3 DNA sequence: TGCAGCGTTGTAGCGGGGGACACAGATACGCAGTATTTT.

This clone turned up a few times. The J gene is TRBJ2-4, the V gene TRBV7-9; D may be TRBD1 or TRBD2 (5 bases each). Between the trimmed V and J ends, which lost 3 bases and 8 bases, there was a span of 14 bases. There are 14 residues in the CDR3. Germline CDR1 reads SEHNR; CDR2 reads FQNEAQ (reference sequence). As DNA, the CDR3 is TGTGCCAGCAGCTTCCGCAGGGTCGGGGACATTCAGTACTTC. Protein product: CASSFRRVGDIQYF.

The J gene is TRBJ2-5, the V gene TRBV25-1; a possible D gene is TRBD1 (6 bases). V shed 3 bases and J shed 4 bases, with 18 bases lying between them. The length of the CDR3 is 16 residues. Germline CDR1 is MGHDK and CDR2 is SYGVNS. The CDR3, as DNA: TGTGCCAGCAGTGACGCCGAAGGGGGAATGGGAGAGACCCAGTACTTC. It codes for CASSDAEGGMGETQYF.